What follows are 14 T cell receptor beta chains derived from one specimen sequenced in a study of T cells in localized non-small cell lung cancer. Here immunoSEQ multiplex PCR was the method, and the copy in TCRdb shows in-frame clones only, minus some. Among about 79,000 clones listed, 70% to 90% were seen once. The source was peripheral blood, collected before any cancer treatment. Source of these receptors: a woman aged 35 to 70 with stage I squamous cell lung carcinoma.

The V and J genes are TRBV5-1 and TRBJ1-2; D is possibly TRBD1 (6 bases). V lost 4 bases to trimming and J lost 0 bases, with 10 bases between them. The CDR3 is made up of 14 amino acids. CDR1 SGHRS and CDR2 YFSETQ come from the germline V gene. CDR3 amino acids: CASSRQVSNYGYTF. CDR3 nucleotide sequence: TGCGCCAGCAGCCGACAGGTTTCTAACTATGGCTACACCTTC.

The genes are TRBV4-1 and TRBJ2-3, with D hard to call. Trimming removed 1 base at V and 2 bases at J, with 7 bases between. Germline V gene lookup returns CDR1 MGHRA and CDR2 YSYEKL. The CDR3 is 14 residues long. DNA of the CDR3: TGCGCCAGCAGCCAAGTTAGGGACACAGATACGCAGTATTTT. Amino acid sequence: CASSQVRDTDTQYF.

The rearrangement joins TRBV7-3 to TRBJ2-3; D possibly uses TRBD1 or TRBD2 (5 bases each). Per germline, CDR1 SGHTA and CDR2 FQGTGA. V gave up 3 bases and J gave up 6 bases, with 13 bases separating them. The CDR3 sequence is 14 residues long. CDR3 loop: CASSFEGTMDTQYF. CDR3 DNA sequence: TGTGCCAGCAGCTTCGAAGGGACGATGGATACGCAGTATTTT. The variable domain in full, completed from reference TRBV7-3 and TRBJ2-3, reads GAGVSQTPSNKVTEKGKYVELRCDPISGHTALYWYRQSLGQGPEFLIYFQGTGAADDSGLPNDRFFAVRPEGSVSTLKIQRTERGDSAVYLCASSFEGTMDTQYFGPGTRLTVL.

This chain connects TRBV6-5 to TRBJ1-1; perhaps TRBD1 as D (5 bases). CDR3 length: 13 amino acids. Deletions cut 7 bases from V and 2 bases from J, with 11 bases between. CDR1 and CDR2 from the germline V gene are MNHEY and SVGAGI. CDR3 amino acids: CASTRGENTEAFF. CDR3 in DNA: TGTGCCAGCACGCGGGGGGAAAACACTGAAGCTTTCTTT.

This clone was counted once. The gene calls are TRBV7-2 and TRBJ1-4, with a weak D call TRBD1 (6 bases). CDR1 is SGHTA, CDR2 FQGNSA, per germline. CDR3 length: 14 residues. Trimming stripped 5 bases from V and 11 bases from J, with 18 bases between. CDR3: CASSQQGGQFKLFF. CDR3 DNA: TGTGCCAGCAGCCAACAGGGAGGGCAATTTAAACTGTTTTTT.

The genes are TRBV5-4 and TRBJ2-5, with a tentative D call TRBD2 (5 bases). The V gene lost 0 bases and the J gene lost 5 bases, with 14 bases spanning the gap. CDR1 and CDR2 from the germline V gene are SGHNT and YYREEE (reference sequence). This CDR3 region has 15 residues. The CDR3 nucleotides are TGTGCCAGCAGCTTGGAGCTAGTAGCGCGTGAGACCCAGTACTTC. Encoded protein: CASSLELVARETQYF.

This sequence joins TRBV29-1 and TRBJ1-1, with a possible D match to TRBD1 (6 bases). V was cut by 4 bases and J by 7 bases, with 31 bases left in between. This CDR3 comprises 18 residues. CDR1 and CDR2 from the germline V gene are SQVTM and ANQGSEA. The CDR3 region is CSVVSRQIAKRGDIEAFF. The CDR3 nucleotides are TGCAGCGTTGTATCCCGGCAGATCGCCAAAAGGGGGGACATTGAAGCTTTCTTT.

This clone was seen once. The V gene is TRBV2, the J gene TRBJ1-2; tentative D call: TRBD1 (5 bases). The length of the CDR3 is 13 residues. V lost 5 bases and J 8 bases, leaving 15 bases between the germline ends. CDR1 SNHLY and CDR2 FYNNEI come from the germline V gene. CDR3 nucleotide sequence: TGTGCCAGCAGTTGGGACCTCACGGGGGGCTACACCTTC. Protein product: CASSWDLTGGYTF.

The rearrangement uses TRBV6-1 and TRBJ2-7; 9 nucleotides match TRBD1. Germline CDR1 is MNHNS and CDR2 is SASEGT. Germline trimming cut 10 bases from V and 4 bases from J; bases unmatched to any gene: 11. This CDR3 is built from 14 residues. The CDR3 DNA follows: TGTGCCACCCTCCAGGGACAGGGTGTATACGAGCAGTACTTC. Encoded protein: CATLQGQGVYEQYF.

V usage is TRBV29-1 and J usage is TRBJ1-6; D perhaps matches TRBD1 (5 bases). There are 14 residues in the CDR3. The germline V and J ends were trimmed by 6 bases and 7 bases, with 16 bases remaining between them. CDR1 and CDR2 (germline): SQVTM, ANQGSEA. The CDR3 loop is CSVGEGTRNSPLHF. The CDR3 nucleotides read TGCAGCGTCGGGGAGGGGACCAGGAATTCACCCCTCCACTTT.

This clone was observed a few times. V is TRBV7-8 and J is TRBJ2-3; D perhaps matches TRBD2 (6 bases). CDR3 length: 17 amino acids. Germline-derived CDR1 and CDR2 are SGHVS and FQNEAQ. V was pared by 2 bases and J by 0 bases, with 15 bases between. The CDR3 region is CASSLFGGSSSTDTQYF. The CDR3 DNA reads TGTGCCAGCAGCTTATTTGGAGGGAGCTCTAGCACAGATACGCAGTATTTT.

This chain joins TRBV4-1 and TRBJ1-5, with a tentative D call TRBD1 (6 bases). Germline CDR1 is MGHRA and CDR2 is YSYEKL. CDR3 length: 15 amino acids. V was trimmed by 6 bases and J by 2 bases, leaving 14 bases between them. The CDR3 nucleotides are TGCGCCAGCAGAAAGGGGGACACTCGCAATCAGCCCCAGCATTTT. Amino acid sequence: CASRKGDTRNQPQHF.

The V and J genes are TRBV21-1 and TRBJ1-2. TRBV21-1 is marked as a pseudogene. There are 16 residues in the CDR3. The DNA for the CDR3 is TGTGCCAGCAGCAAAGGAGGAGGGGGGATTGTGAAGGGCTACACCTTC. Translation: CASSKGGGGIVKGYTF.

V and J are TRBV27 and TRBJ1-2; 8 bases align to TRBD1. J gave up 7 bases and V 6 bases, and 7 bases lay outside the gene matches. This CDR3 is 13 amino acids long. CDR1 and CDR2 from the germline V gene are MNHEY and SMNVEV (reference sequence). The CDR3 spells CASSLDRVSGYTF. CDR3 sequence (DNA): TGTGCCAGCAGCCTGGACAGGGTTAGTGGCTACACCTTC.